The text below deals with one T cell receptor beta chain. This clone's antigen is unknown. Within one base of it there is no much larger clone, and no base qualities were kept. This entry comes from a study of technical replicates of blood from a handful of donors (dated by TCRdb to about 2017). Libraries were constructed by the immunoSEQ multiplex PCR assay. TCRdb took over this immuneACCESS table, retaining in-frame rearrangements with V and J assigned. Such tables are incomplete; in checked studies, under half of the missing clones stem from an unresolved V gene, and the remainder is unexplained. This sample is represented by tens of thousands of clones; roughly 97% of them were singletons. Roughly 0.35% of the sample is held by the ten biggest clonotypes. Sequencing was done on a sample of T cells isolated from PBMCs. The sequence came from a human donor in good health.

The nucleotides read TGTGCCAGCAGCCGCACAGGGGGGAATGAGCAGTTCTTC. This sequence encodes CASSRTGGNEQFF. The chain links TRBV14 with TRBJ2-1, with 8 junctional bases fitting TRBD1. V is pruned by 4 bases and J by 7 bases, leaving 3 bases of the junction without a gene match. The germline V gene gives CDR1 as SGHDN and CDR2 as FVKESK. Its CDR3 holds 13 amino acids, cysteine through phenylalanine. The CDR3 DNA has 39 bases and is translated from base 1.